The clone carrying this T cell receptor beta chain was picked up a small number of times. The antigen is unknown. Stimulation used 7.5 to 10 ug/mL lysate from CMV-infected fibroblasts. Memory cells lacking CD40L and CD69 with high CD45RO were sorted. Plasma HIV-1 RNA stayed below 50 copies/mL for at least 4 years. Trimming stripped 6 bases from V and 6 bases from J, with 8 bases between. The CDR3 totals 11 residues. In germline, CDR1 is SEHNR, CDR2 FQNEAQ (reference sequence). These data belong to a study of persistence of HIV-infected CD4 T cells. Study results and limitations: Degenerate expanded CDR3beta sequences were enriched among CMV- and Gag-responding cells. The rare CMV-responding cells with HIV-1 proviruses were not separately TCR-sequenced.

Sequencing used immunoSEQ version 4 in survey mode. Only in-frame clones appear in the TCRdb table, and some are missing; sequencing was by immunoSEQ multiplex PCR. The sample carries around 28,000 clones, around 80% recorded once. The J gene is TRBJ1-1, the V gene TRBV7-9, with D hard to call. Specimen: CD4+ T cells sorted from PBMCs after approximately 19-hour stimulation, collected from a patient who received antiretroviral therapy. This sequence originates from an adult woman with HIV who was CMV-seropositive. This CDR3 reads CASSQGPEAFF. The CDR3 DNA follows: TGTGCCAGCAGTCAAGGCCCTGAAGCTTTCTTT.